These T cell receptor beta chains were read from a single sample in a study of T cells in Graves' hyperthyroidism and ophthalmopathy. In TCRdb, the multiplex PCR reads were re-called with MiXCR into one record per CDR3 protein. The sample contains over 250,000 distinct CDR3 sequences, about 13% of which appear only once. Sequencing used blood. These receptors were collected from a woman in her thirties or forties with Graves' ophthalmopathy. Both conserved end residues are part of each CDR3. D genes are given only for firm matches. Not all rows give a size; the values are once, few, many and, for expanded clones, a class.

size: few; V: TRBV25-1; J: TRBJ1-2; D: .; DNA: TGTGCCAGTTCGGGATCCTCGCGGGGCTACACCTTC; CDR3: CASSGSSRGYTF
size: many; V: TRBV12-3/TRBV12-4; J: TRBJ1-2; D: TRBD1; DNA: TGTGCCAGCAGAACAGGGGCTCTTGGCTACACCTTC; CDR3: CASRTGALGYTF
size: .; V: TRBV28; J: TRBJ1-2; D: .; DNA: TGTGCCAGCAGTGATAGTTTTGGCTACACCTTC; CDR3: CASSDSFGYTF
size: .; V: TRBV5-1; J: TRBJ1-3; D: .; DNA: TGCGCCAGCAGCCCTCGGGCTGGAGGAAACACCATACATTTT; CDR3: CASSPRAGGNTIHF
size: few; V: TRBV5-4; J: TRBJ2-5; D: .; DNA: TGTGCCAGCAGACGCAAGGGGGGGCAGCAAGAGACCCAGTACTTC; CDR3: CASRRKGGQQETQYF
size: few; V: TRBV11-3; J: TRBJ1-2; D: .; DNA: TGTGCCAGCAGCTCTTGGACGCAGGGTCTAGCTAACTATGGCTACACCTTC; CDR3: CASSSWTQGLANYGYTF
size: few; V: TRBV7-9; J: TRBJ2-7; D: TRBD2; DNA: TGTGCCAGCAGCGTAGGACTAGCCGGACCCTACGAGCAGTACTTC; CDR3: CASSVGLAGPYEQYF
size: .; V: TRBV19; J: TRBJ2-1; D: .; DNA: TGTGCCAGTAGTCCCATCGGGGGGCCCCAGCGTGAGCAGTTCTTC; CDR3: CASSPIGGPQREQFF
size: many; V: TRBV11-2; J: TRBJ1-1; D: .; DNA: TGTGCCAGCAGCTTGAACAGAATGAACACTGAAGCTTTCTTT; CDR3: CASSLNRMNTEAFF
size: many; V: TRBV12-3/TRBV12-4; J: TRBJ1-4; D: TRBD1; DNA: TGTGCCAGCAGCGCCACAGGGGTTGGTGAAAAACTGTTTTTT; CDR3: CASSATGVGEKLFF
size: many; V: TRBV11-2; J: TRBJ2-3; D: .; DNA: TGTGCCAGCAGCTTATTCTCCACAGATACGCAGTATTTT; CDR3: CASSLFSTDTQYF
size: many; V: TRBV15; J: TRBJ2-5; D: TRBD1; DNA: TGTGCCACCAGCAGAGCGGACAGGGGGACTCAAGAGACCCAGTACTTC; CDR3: CATSRADRGTQETQYF
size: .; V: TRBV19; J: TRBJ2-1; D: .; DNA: TGTGCCAGCAGTAGGGTTGTCAATGAGCAGTTCTTC; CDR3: CASSRVVNEQFF
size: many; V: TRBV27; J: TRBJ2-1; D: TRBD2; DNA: TGTGCCAGCAGTCACGGGACTAGCGGGGTCTCCGGGTGGAAAGATGAGCAGTTCTTC; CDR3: CASSHGTSGVSGWKDEQFF
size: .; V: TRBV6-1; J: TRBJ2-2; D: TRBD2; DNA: TGTGCCAGCCAACGGGGGGGTTACACCGGGGAGCTGTTTTTT; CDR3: CASQRGGYTGELFF
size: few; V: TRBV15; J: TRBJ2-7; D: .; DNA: TGTGCCACCAGCCGGAGGAGCTCCTACGAGCAGTACTTC; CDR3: CATSRRSSYEQYF
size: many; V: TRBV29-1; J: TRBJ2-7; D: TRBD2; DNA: TGCAGCGCCGAGCGGGGGCACGAGCAGTACTTC; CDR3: CSAERGHEQYF